This TCR beta chain was found in a study of blood T cells in healthy people across ages (dated by TCRdb to 2015 to 2017). For the study in its entirety: Template switching captured roughly one uniquely barcoded TCR beta cDNA molecule per two T cells in model experiments. Age-related changes in TCR beta repertoire diversity were measured in the study by deep sequencing normalized with unique cDNA molecular identifiers. The donors were divided into four age groups: young (average around 17 years), middle-aged (almost 40), aged (under 70) and long-lived (roughly 82). To avoid experimental bias, donors of different ages were distributed randomly across sequencing lanes. The study analyzed two additional independent replicas of 1 million unique cDNA reads from the same blood draw for two donors, one aged 18 to 30 and one aged 80 or older.

Concerning this clonotype itself: The clone's antigen remains unknown. At one end the junction does not follow the germline gene, possibly because of a read error.

Receptor libraries were prepared by 5' RACE. The sequencing machine was an Illumina HiSeq 2500. The second PCR ran for roughly 7 to 11 cycles and used a J-beta primer mix along with a sample-barcoded 5' primer. Each TCR beta cDNA molecule received a unique molecular identifier from a template-switch 5' adaptor carrying 12 random nucleotides. Each sample yielded at least 3 million CDR3-containing paired-end reads. First-strand cDNA synthesis was performed from all RNA using the Mint cDNA synthesis kit, with priming by a TRBC-specific oligonucleotide. Following uracil-DNA glycosylase treatment, a first 18-cycle PCR with universal primers M1SS and BC2_uni_R was performed on all cDNA. As for the original processing: Normalization of each sample was performed by random selection of 1 million high-quality reads, each carrying a distinct molecular identifier. Reads with shared molecular identifiers were discarded instead of being binned into consensus sequences. MiTCR, set to a Q25 quality threshold and the strictest error-elimination algorithm, was used for CDR3 identification, clonotype clustering and error correction. A nonparametric unseen species model with Euler transformation was used to estimate a lower bound on total TCR beta diversity. In-frame beta chains were kept once TCRdb had trimmed the public reads at Q25 with fastp and called clones with MiXCR. Entries that share a CDR3 protein sequence are merged under the most common genes and DNA. TCRdb, not the original authors, processed these V and J calls. The sample table shows 1.5 million to 2 million distinct CDR3 sequences, and around 36% are seen once. About 11% of the sample rests with the top ten.

Donors were 35 to 40 systemically healthy Caucasian individuals from Russia aged about 6 to 100 years. Around 9.9 milliliters of peripheral blood were collected from each donor into EDTA-treated Vacutainer tubes. Ficoll-Paque density-gradient centrifugation was used to isolate PBMCs, with at least 7 million per sample. Total RNA, at least 6 micrograms per sample, was extracted from PBMCs with Trizol reagent. The percentages of naive CD45RAhigh/CD27high T cells were determined by flow cytometry on a PBMC aliquot from every donor. Inclusive of the bounding cysteine and phenylalanine, the CDR3 is 12 residues long. Left in the record is the CDR3 DNA by itself, 36 bases read in frame from the first base. The germline V gene encodes CDR1 MNHNS and CDR2 SASEGT. On the study overall, not on this receptor specifically: As age increased, observed TCR beta diversity per million T cells dropped in a roughly linear way, and a significant reduction was already evident by age roughly 40. The percentage of naive T cells measured by flow cytometry correlated strongly with observed TCR beta diversity. Conclusive comparison of naive and antigen-experienced compartments was prevented by the profiling of bulk unsorted PBMCs. Because donor CMV infection status was unknown, age-related changes in expanded clonotypes were potentially confounded. Total diversity estimates from one million sequenced T cells were considered lower bounds and underestimates. The long-lived group showed more naive CD4+ T cells, fewer expanded clones and increased TCR diversity than the aged group, suggesting age selection.

Sequencing was done on a sample of blood. This TCR was recovered from a woman between 25 and 40 years old in good health. Here the chain combines TRBV6-1 and TRBJ1-2, with no D gene named confidently. The nucleotide sequence is given as TGTGCCAGCAGCGAAGTGGGCGTCGGCTACACCTTC. This codes for CASSEVGVGYTF.